The 23 T cell receptor beta chains reported below all come from one sample, sequenced in a study of response to subunit inactivated influenza vaccine. One entry per CDR3 protein, called by TCRdb with MiXCR from the RT-PCR reads. The sample yields roughly 620,000 distinct CDR3 sequences, around 11% seen once. The data also belong to a second study, concerning T cells expressing NK-cell markers. That study reports: 5'RACE template switching with UMIs produced the TCR beta cDNA.

The specimen was PBMCs from blood, collected on the day of vaccination. The source is a man aged 45-65 years who received an inactivated influenza vaccine.

This chain connects TRBV4-1 to TRBJ2-1; 9 positions agree with TRBD2. Germline loops: CDR1 MGHRA, CDR2 YSYEKL. CDR3 length: 15 amino acids. V lost 3 bases to trimming and J lost 7 bases; unmatched junction nucleotides: 7. This chain's CDR3 is CASSHPGGGGNEQFF. In nucleotides, the CDR3 is TGCGCCAGCAGCCACCCCGGCGGGGGGGGTAATGAGCAGTTCTTC.

The rearrangement joins TRBV20-1 to TRBJ2-7, with TRBD2 as a possible D gene (5 bases). Germline CDR1 reads DFQATT; CDR2 reads SNEGSKA (reference sequence). This CDR3 has 11 amino acids. V lost 6 bases and J 5 bases, leaving 11 bases between the germline ends. Here the CDR3 DNA reads TGCAGTGCAGAGGGTATCCACGAGCAGTACTTC. Encoded protein: CSAEGIHEQYF.

A few counts support this clonotype. This chain connects TRBV5-4 to TRBJ2-7; D gene ambiguous. Trimming removed 2 bases at V and 4 bases at J, with 13 bases between. The germline gives CDR1 SGHNT, CDR2 YYREEE (reference sequence). There are 14 residues in the CDR3. The DNA for the CDR3 is TGTGCCAGCAGCTTTAATGGGGTACGGTACGAGCAGTACTTC. It is translated as CASSFNGVRYEQYF. Full variable domain (missing parts from reference TRBV5-4 and TRBJ2-7): ETGVTQSPTHLIKTRGQQVTLRCSSQSGHNTVSWYQQALGQGPQFIFQYYREEENGRGNFPPRFSGLQFPNYSSELNVNALELDDSALYLCASSFNGVRYEQYFGPGTRLTVT.

The table lists this clonotype with a few counts. V usage is TRBV4-1 and J usage is TRBJ1-1; D not certain. The CDR3 is 15 amino acids. Per germline, CDR1 MGHRA and CDR2 YSYEKL. V lost 1 base and J 3 bases, leaving 12 bases between the germline ends. The CDR3 nucleotides are TGCGCCAGCAGCCAAGGCGGGTCCTGGGACACTGAAGCTTTCTTT. It translates to CASSQGGSWDTEAFF.

The CDR3 sequence: CASSDSGQGYGANVLTF. The DNA of the CDR3 is TGTGCCAGCAGTGACTCGGGACAGGGGTATGGGGCCAACGTCCTGACTTTC. This chain links TRBV6-4 with TRBJ2-6, with 10 positions matching TRBD1. This CDR3 contains 17 residues. Trimming at V came to 0 bases and at J to 3 bases, leaving 2 bases not matched to a gene. The V gene's germline CDR1 is MRHNA and CDR2 SNTAGT.

This clonotype was recorded a few times. The chain employs TRBV7-9 and TRBJ2-2; possible D gene TRBD2, 6 bases. The V end was cut by 4 bases, the J end by 2 bases, with 17 bases between. Germline CDR1 reads SEHNR; CDR2 reads FQNEAQ (reference sequence). This CDR3 region has 17 residues. The CDR3 reads CASSSEYLARNTGELFF. In nucleotides, the CDR3 is TGTGCCAGCAGCTCTGAGTATCTAGCGCGTAACACCGGGGAGCTGTTTTTT.

In its sample, this clonotype was seen many times. This sequence joins TRBV12-3 or TRBV12-4 and TRBJ1-2, with D possibly being TRBD1 (5 bases). The CDR3 totals 13 residues. The V gene lost 3 bases and the J gene lost 4 bases, with 9 bases spanning the gap. This CDR3 is CASSLGLTYGYTF. CDR3 nucleotide sequence: TGTGCCAGCAGTTTGGGGCTTACCTATGGCTACACCTTC.

V gene TRBV24-1 combines with J gene TRBJ2-3; 9 nucleotides align to TRBD1. Per germline, CDR1 KGHDR and CDR2 SFDVKD. The V and J ends lost 8 bases and 4 bases, in that order; junction bases with no gene match: 6. The CDR3 extends over 14 amino acids. This CDR3 reads CATTTGGFADTQYF. The CDR3 region has the DNA TGTGCCACCACAACAGGGGGCTTCGCAGATACGCAGTATTTT.

Many counts were recorded for this clonotype. This chain uses TRBV18 with TRBJ2-3; D is unclear. The V end was cut by 3 bases, the J end by 2 bases, with 3 bases between. This CDR3 contains 12 residues. Germline CDR1 and CDR2: KGHSH and LQKENI. For the CDR3, the DNA is TGTGCCAGCTCACCTACCACAGATACGCAGTATTTT. As protein: CASSPTTDTQYF.

V is TRBV12-3 or TRBV12-4 and J is TRBJ2-4; perhaps TRBD1 as D (5 bases). This CDR3 is built from 15 residues. V was cut by 5 bases and J by 6 bases, with 17 bases left in between. This CDR3 is CASSHPQGSRNIQYF. The DNA for the CDR3 is TGTGCCAGCAGTCACCCTCAGGGTTCTAGAAACATTCAGTACTTC.

This clonotype was detected only a few times. The CDR3 loop is CASSPPAGDEKLFF. The CDR3 DNA reads as TGTGCCAGCAGCCCTCCGGCAGGGGATGAAAAACTGTTTTTT. The rearrangement joins TRBV5-5 to TRBJ1-4, with D perhaps matching TRBD1 (6 bases). CDR3 length equals 14 residues. V was trimmed by 4 bases and J by 6 bases, leaving 13 bases between them. Germline V gene data show CDR1 as SGHKS and CDR2 as YYEKEE (reference sequence). The complete variable domain, with remaining parts taken from reference TRBV5-5 and TRBJ1-4, reads DAGVTQSPTHLIKTRGQQVTLRCSPISGHKSVSWYQQVLGQGPQFIFQYYEKEERGRGNFPDRFSARQFPNYSSELNVNALLLGDSALYLCASSPPAGDEKLFFGSGTQLSVL.

The chain recombines TRBV11-2 with TRBJ1-1; perhaps TRBD1 as D (6 bases). V was cut by 3 bases and J by 5 bases, with 16 bases left in between. Germline V gene sequence: CDR1 SGHAT, CDR2 FQNNGV. This CDR3 comprises 15 residues. Here the CDR3 DNA reads TGTGCCAGCAGCTTGGCGAGGGGGGGCTGGACTGAAGCTTTCTTT. Its protein is CASSLARGGWTEAFF.

The rearrangement uses TRBV5-5 and TRBJ2-1; D possibly corresponds to TRBD2 (5 bases). V was clipped by 2 bases and J by 7 bases, with 19 bases between them. This CDR3 has 16 amino acids. Germline lookup yields CDR1 SGHKS and CDR2 YYEKEE (reference sequence). The CDR3 sequence is CASSFVARSLENEQFF. CDR3 coding DNA: TGTGCCAGCAGCTTTGTAGCGCGGAGCCTCGAGAATGAGCAGTTCTTC.

CDR3 region: CASSPSRGQGANGELFF. The CDR3 region has the DNA TGCGCCAGCAGCCCAAGCAGGGGACAGGGGGCGAACGGGGAGCTGTTTTTT. The V gene is TRBV4-3, the J gene TRBJ2-2; 12 bases map to TRBD1. J was trimmed by 7 bases and V by 4 bases; bases with no gene match: 10. Germline CDR1 LGHNA, CDR2 YSLEER. CDR3 length: 17 residues.

This clonotype was seen a handful of times. The V and J genes are TRBV6-1 and TRBJ2-3; 9 bases match TRBD2. Looked up from germline, CDR1 is MNHNS and CDR2 is SASEGT. V shed 10 bases and J 4 bases; nucleotides not matched to a gene: 12. The length of the CDR3 is 15 residues. The CDR3 here is CATALGSGSADTQYF. For the CDR3, the DNA is TGTGCCACCGCTCTCGGTAGCGGGAGTGCAGATACGCAGTATTTT.

This clonotype was detected ten times or more. This chain uses TRBV9 with TRBJ1-5; tentatively, D is TRBD1 (5 bases). This CDR3 contains 15 residues. Germline CDR1 is SGDLS and CDR2 is YYNGEE. Trimming removed 2 bases at V and 0 bases at J, with 9 bases between. The CDR3 DNA follows: TGTGCCAGCAGCGTCGACAGCAATAGCAATCAGCCCCAGCATTTT. This encodes CASSVDSNSNQPQHF.

The rearrangement joins TRBV4-3 to TRBJ2-2; TRBD1 matches 7 bases. CDR1 is LGHNA, CDR2 YSLEER, per germline. Unmatched junction bases numbered 6, after V lost 1 base and J lost 1 base. The CDR3 length is 17 residues. This chain's CDR3 is CASSQARQGLNTGELFF. CDR3 nucleotides: TGCGCCAGCAGCCAAGCGAGACAGGGTTTGAACACCGGGGAGCTGTTTTTT.

This clonotype was observed a handful of times. This chain uses TRBV12-3 or TRBV12-4 with TRBJ2-2; 8 bases line up with TRBD2. J was trimmed by 6 bases and V by 7 bases; bases with no gene match: 4. The CDR3 sequence is 13 residues long. CDR3 in DNA: TGTGCCAGCACGAGGACTAGCCCCGGGGAGCTGTTTTTT. Translation: CASTRTSPGELFF.

This chain connects TRBV7-8 to TRBJ1-6; D is uncertain. CDR3 length: 16 amino acids. V lost 2 bases and J 6 bases, leaving 14 bases between the germline ends. Germline CDR1 SGHVS, CDR2 FQNEAQ. The CDR3 sequence: CASSLTAPGGNSPLHF. CDR3 DNA: TGTGCCAGCAGCTTAACGGCCCCCGGTGGTAATTCACCCCTCCACTTT.

This chain connects TRBV12-3 or TRBV12-4 to TRBJ2-7, with 10 positions matching TRBD1. V shed 8 bases, J shed 3 bases, and the junction held 13 bases outside the gene matches. The CDR3 spans 16 residues. DNA of the CDR3: TGTGCCAGCCCCTCGGGACAGGGGTCATCAGGCTACGAGCAGTACTTC. Protein sequence: CASPSGQGSSGYEQYF.

There are a few counts of this clonotype. The J gene is TRBJ1-1, the V gene TRBV5-1; 10 bases are shared with TRBD1. This CDR3 has 17 residues. The germline CDR1 and CDR2 sequences are SGHRS and YFSETQ. V lost 1 base and J lost 1; bases outside the gene matches: 7. In DNA, the CDR3 is TGCGCCAGCAGCTTGATCCGGGACAGGGGCAGGAACACTGAAGCTTTCTTT. This codes for CASSLIRDRGRNTEAFF.

This clonotype was seen more than once but under ten times. This rearrangement joins TRBV5-6 to TRBJ2-5; a possible D gene is TRBD1 (5 bases). This CDR3 is 14 amino acids long. The V gene lost 5 bases and the J gene lost 1 base, with 12 bases spanning the gap. Germline V gives CDR1 SGHDT, CDR2 YYEEEE. The CDR3 protein is CASRITGGQETQYF. CDR3 coding DNA: TGTGCCAGCAGGATTACAGGCGGCCAAGAGACCCAGTACTTC.

This clonotype was observed a handful of times. CDR3 loop: CSASQGWNQPQHF. Written as DNA, the CDR3 is TGCAGTGCTAGTCAGGGGTGGAATCAGCCCCAGCATTTT. The chain uses TRBV20-1 and TRBJ1-5; tentative D call: TRBD1 (6 bases). The germline V gene has CDR1 DFQATT and CDR2 SNEGSKA (reference sequence). The ends were cut back, 3 bases at V and 4 bases at J, with 10 bases in the middle. The CDR3 consists of 13 residues.